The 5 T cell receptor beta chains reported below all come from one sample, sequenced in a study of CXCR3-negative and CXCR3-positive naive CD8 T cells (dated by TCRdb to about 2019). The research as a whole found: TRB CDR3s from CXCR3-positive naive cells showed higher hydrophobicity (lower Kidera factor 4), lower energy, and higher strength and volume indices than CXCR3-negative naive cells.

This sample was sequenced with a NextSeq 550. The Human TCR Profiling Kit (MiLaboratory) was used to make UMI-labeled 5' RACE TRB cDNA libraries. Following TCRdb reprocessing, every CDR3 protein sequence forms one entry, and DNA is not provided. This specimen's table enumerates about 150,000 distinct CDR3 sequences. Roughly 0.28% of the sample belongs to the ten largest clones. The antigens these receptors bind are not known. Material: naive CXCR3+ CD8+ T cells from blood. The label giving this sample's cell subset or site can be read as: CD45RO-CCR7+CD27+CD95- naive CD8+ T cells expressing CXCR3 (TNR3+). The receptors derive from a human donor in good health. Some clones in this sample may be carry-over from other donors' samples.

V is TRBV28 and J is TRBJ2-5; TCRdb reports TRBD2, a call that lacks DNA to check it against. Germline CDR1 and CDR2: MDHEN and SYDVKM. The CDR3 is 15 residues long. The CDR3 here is CASSLEGWDQETQYF.

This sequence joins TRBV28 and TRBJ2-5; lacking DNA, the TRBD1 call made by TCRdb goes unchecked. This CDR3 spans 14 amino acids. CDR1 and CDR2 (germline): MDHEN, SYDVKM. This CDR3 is CASSADREAETQYF.

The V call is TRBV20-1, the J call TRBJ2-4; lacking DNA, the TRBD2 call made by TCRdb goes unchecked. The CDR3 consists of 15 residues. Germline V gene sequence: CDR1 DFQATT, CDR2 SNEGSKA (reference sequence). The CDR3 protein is CSARALAGGPNIQYF.

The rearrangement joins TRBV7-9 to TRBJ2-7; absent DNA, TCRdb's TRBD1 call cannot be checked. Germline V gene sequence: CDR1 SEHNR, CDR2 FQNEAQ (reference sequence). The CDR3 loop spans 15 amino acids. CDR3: CASSSAPQGTYEQYF.

The chain's CDR3 is CASSGRMTPGEQFF. The chain recombines TRBV9 with TRBJ2-1; TCRdb's D call, TRBD1, is unchecked because there is no DNA. The germline CDR1 and CDR2 sequences are SGDLS and YYNGEE. The CDR3 sequence is 14 residues long. Using reference TRBV9 and TRBJ2-1 for the parts outside the CDR3, the full variable domain is DSGVTQTPKHLITATGQRVTLRCSPRSGDLSVYWYQQSLDQGLQFLIQYYNGEERAKGNILERFSAQQFPDLHSELNLSSLELGDSALYFCASSGRMTPGEQFFGPGTRLTVL.